This T cell receptor (beta chain) was documented in a study of breast tumors, draining lymph nodes, adjacent tissues. TCRdb called the multiplex PCR reads again in MiXCR, with one record for every CDR3 protein. This table has about 230,000 distinct CDR3 sequences, about 32% appearing once. Breast cancer patients provided tissue from their axillary draining lymph nodes. This clonotype was detected many times. Its specificity is unknown. One end of the junction fails to match germline, which may point to a read error. From germline, CDR1 is MNHEY and CDR2 SVGAGI. CDR3 length: 16 residues. General observations from the study: Tumor and nontumor repertoires were significantly more similar in luminal-like than in basal-like breast cancer. Findings are consistent with lymph node origin and intratumoral expansion of most tumor T cells. The lymph node origin of tumor T cells was framed as consistent with a hypothesis, not demonstrated. Tumors had less TCR diversity than lymph nodes, more than nontumor tissue.

Sequencing was carried out using axillary lymph node tissue. The receptor's source is a female donor with breast cancer. Some clones in this sample may be carry-over from other donors' samples. The rearrangement joins TRBV6-5 to TRBJ2-7, with TRBD1 matching over 10 bases. CDR3 amino acids: CASSHSGTGASYEQYF. Here the CDR3 DNA reads TGTGCCAGCAGTCACTCCGGGACAGGGGCCTCCTACGAGCAGTACTTC.